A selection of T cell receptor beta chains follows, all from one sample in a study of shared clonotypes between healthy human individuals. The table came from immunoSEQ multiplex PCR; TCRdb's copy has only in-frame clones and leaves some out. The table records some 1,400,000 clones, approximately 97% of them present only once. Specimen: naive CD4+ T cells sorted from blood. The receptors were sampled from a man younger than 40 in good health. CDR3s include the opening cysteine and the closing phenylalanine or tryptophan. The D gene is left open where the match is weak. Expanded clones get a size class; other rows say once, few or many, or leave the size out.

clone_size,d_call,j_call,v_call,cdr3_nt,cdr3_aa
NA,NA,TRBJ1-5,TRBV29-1,TGCAGCGTCTCATCAGGGGCTCAGCCCCAGCATTTT,CSVSSGAQPQHF
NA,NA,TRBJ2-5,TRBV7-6,TGTGCCAGCAGCTTAGCATTGACTATAGAGACCCAGTACTTC,CASSLALTIETQYF
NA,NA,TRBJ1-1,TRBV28,TGTGCCAGTCTTTTTATGAACACTGAAGCTTTCTTT,CASLFMNTEAFF
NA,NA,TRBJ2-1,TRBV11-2,TGTGCCAGCAGCTTAGATCAGGGCAACTACAATGAGCAGTTCTTC,CASSLDQGNYNEQFF
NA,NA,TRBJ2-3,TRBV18,TGTGCCAGCTCACCTCGTTCGGCAGGGCTCACAGATACGCAGTATTTT,CASSPRSAGLTDTQYF
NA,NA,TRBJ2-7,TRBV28,TGTGCCAGCAGTTTAAAACGATACGAGCAGTACTTC,CASSLKRYEQYF
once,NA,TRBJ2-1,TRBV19,TGTGCCAGTAGTGCCCGGGGGGCGGGAGCCGGCTACAATGAGCAGTTCTTC,CASSARGAGAGYNEQFF
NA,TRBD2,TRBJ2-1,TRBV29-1,TGCAGCGTGGAGTGGCTAGCGGGAGTTGAGCAGTTCTTC,CSVEWLAGVEQFF
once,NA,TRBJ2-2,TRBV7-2,TGTGCCAGCAGCTGGGCTGGGGAGCTGTTTTTT,CASSWAGELFF
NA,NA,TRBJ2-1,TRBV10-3,TGTGCCATCAGGGCTCAAGGGGCAGGGTCTTCCTACAATGAGCAGTTCTTC,CAIRAQGAGSSYNEQFF
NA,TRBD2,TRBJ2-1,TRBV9,TGTGCCAGCAGCTTCCTTAGCGGGAAAAACAATGAGCAGTTCTTC,CASSFLSGKNNEQFF
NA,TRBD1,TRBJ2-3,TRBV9,TGTGCCAGCAGCCCCCGGGACAGGGGGTGGCAAGGGGATACGCAGTATTTT,CASSPRDRGWQGDTQYF
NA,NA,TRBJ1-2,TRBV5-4,TGTGCCAGCAGCTTGGACGGGAGCTATGGCTACACCTTC,CASSLDGSYGYTF
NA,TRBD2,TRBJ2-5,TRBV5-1,TGCGCCAGCAGCTTTGGGACTAGCGGGAGGGCGCAAGAGACCCAGTACTTC,CASSFGTSGRAQETQYF
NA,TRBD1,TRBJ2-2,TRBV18,TGTGCCAGCTCACGAGGACAGGCCGGGGAGCTGTTTTTT,CASSRGQAGELFF
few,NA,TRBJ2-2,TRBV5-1,TGCGCCAGCAGCTTGTCGACGGTAAACACCGGGGAGCTGTTTTTT,CASSLSTVNTGELFF
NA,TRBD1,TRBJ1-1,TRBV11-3,TGTGCCAGCAGCTTAAGACAGGGCTTTGAAGCTTTCTTT,CASSLRQGFEAFF
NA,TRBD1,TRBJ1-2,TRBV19,TGTGCCAGTAGTATCCTCGGACAGGGGAACTATGGCTACACCTTC,CASSILGQGNYGYTF
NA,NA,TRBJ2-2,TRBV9,TGTGCCAGCAGCCTCAGGCGAGGGGTAACCGGGGAGCTGTTTTTT,CASSLRRGVTGELFF
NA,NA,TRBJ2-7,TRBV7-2,TGTGCCAGCAGCTCCAGCTCCTACGAGCAGTACTTC,CASSSSSYEQYF
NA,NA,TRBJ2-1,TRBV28,TGTGCCAGCAGGAAAGAGGTGTGGAGTAATGAGCAGTTCTTC,CASRKEVWSNEQFF
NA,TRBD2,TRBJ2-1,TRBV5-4,TGTGCCAGCAGCCCGGGGCTAGCGGGGTCGAATGAGCAGTTCTTC,CASSPGLAGSNEQFF
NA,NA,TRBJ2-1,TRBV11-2,TGTGCCAGCAGCTTAGATCTGGGGGCATCGAATGAGCAGTTCTTC,CASSLDLGASNEQFF
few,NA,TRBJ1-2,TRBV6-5,TGTGCCAGCAGTAACGGGGCCTACTCTTTCTACACCTTC,CASSNGAYSFYTF
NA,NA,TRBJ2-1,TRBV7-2,TGTGCCAGCAGCTTAAGGGACTACAATGAGCAGTTCTTC,CASSLRDYNEQFF
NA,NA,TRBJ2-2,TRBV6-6,TGTGCCAGCACCCCTAGAGGGCTCGGGGAGCTGTTTTTT,CASTPRGLGELFF
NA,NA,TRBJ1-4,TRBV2,TGTGCCAGCAGTGGCCCCGCCGCGGAAAAACTGTTTTTT,CASSGPAAEKLFF
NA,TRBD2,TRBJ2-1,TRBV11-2,TGTGCCAGCAGCTCCCTAGCGGGAAAGGGGAATGAGCAGTTCTTC,CASSSLAGKGNEQFF